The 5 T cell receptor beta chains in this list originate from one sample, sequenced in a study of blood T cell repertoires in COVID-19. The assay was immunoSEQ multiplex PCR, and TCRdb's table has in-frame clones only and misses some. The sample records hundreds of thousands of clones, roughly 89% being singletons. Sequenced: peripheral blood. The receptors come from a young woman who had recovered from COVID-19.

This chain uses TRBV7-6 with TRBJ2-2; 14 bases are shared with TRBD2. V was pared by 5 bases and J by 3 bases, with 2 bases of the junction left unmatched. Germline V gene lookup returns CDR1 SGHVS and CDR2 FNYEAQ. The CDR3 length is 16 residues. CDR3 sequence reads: CASSGLAGGYTGELFF. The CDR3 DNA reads TGTGCCAGCAGCGGACTAGCGGGAGGCTACACCGGGGAGCTGTTTTTT.

The CDR3 spells CATGGDSSTDTQYF. The CDR3 region has the DNA TGTGCCACCGGAGGTGACTCTAGCACAGATACGCAGTATTTT. This chain links TRBV24-1 with TRBJ2-3; TRBD2 is a possible D gene (5 bases). In germline, CDR1 is KGHDR, CDR2 SFDVKD. The germline V and J ends were trimmed by 9 bases and 0 bases, with 12 bases remaining between them. The CDR3 sequence is 14 residues long.

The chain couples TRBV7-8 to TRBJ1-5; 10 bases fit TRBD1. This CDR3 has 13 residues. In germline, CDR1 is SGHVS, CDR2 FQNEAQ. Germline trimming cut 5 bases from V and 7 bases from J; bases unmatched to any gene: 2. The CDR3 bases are TGTGCCAGCAGCGGGGACAGGGGACAGCCCCAGCATTTT. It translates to CASSGDRGQPQHF.

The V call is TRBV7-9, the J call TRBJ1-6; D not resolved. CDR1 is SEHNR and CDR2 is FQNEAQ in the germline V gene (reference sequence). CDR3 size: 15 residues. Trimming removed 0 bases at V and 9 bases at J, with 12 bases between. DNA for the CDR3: TGTGCCAGCAGCTTAGCGGGAGAACCGGGTTCACCCCTCCACTTT. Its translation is CASSLAGEPGSPLHF.

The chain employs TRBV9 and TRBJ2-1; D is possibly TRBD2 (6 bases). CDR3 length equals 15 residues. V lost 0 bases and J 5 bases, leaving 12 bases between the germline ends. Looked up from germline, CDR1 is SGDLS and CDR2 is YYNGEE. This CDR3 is CASSVGAGSNNEQFF. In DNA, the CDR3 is TGTGCCAGCAGCGTAGGGGCGGGATCTAACAATGAGCAGTTCTTC.